This entry describes one T cell receptor beta chain. The clone's antigen remains unknown. Base quality data are lacking; no much larger clone is found one base away. These data originate in a study of control samples from healthy donors and cancer patients (dated by TCRdb to about 2020). Library preparation was by the immunoSEQ multiplex PCR assay. This is the immuneACCESS table as TCRdb keeps it, with only in-frame sequences that have V and J called. A part of the clones is gone; compared with another copy, unresolved V genes explain less than half, and the rest is unexplained. Across this sample there are around 140,000 clones, with less than 95% seen only once. Clones ranked in the top ten supply approximately 7.2% of the sample. The germline V gene specifies SGHRS as CDR1 and YFSETQ as CDR2. V is pruned by 3 bases and J by 2 bases, leaving 3 bases of the junction without a gene match. CDR3 length: 15 amino acids, cysteine to phenylalanine. Only the CDR3 DNA stays, 45 bases, in frame from base 1.

The sequence was collected from a man aged 18 to 30 in good health. Recombination joined TRBV5-1 with TRBJ2-7; 12 bases in between match TRBD2. Input material: blood. The CDR3 region reads CASSYTSGGTYEQYF. DNA sequence: TGCGCCAGCAGCTATACTAGCGGGGGGACCTACGAGCAGTACTTC.